The 31 T cell receptor beta chains below come from one sample, sequenced in a study of shared clonotypes between healthy human individuals. Clones were sequenced by immunoSEQ multiplex PCR, and TCRdb holds only the in-frame ones, with some missing. The sample carries hundreds of thousands of clones, approximately 96% recorded once. Naive CD8 cells lacked CD45RO, underwent positive selection for CCR7 and left out terminally differentiated effector memory CD45RA+ cells. The source material was naive CD8+ T cells sorted from blood. These receptor sequences come from a woman aged 25-40 years in good health.

The V and J genes are TRBV13 and TRBJ1-2, with D perhaps TRBD1 (6 bases). Trimming cost V 4 bases and J 2 bases, with 11 bases left between them. Germline V lookup: CDR1 PRHDT, CDR2 FYEKMQ (reference sequence). CDR3 size: 14 residues. CDR3 sequence (DNA): TGTGCCAGCAGCTCCTTTACAGGGAACTATGGCTACACCTTC. This codes for CASSSFTGNYGYTF.

V usage is TRBV5-4 and J usage is TRBJ2-7, with TRBD1 as a possible D gene (5 bases). This CDR3 is 15 amino acids long. Trimming took 0 bases from V and 1 from J, leaving 11 bases between them. CDR1 is SGHNT and CDR2 is YYREEE in the germline V gene (reference sequence). CDR3 protein: CASSLEPGASYEQYF. Written as DNA, the CDR3 is TGTGCCAGCAGCTTGGAACCTGGGGCTTCCTACGAGCAGTACTTC.

DNA of the CDR3: TGTGCCAGCAGTTATTCCCAAGAAAAACTGTTTTTT. Its translation: CASSYSQEKLFF. J is TRBJ1-4 and V is TRBV6-5; D uncertain. The CDR3 runs 12 residues. Germline V gene sequence: CDR1 MNHEY, CDR2 SVGAGI. V was trimmed by 3 bases and J by 8 bases, leaving 7 bases between them.

The rearrangement links TRBV5-6 to TRBJ2-7; 11 bases are shared with TRBD2. This CDR3 is built from 16 residues. CDR1 SGHDT and CDR2 YYEEEE come from the germline V gene. Unmatched junction bases numbered 8, after V lost 0 bases and J lost 6 bases. The CDR3 region has the DNA TGTGCCAGCAGCTTGGCCAATCTAGCGGGAGGCGTCGAGCAGTACTTC. This codes for CASSLANLAGGVEQYF.

This clone was recorded once. The rearrangement joins TRBV28 to TRBJ1-5, with D hard to call. Germline CDR1 reads MDHEN; CDR2 reads SYDVKM. The CDR3 consists of 14 residues. V was shortened by 5 bases and J by 1 base, with 9 bases between the two germline ends. In nucleotides, the CDR3 is TGTGCCAGCAGTCCCACAGAGAGCAATCAGCCCCAGCATTTT. Its protein product is CASSPTESNQPQHF.

V is TRBV4-1 and J is TRBJ2-3; a possible D gene is TRBD2 (6 bases). Germline CDR1 is MGHRA and CDR2 is YSYEKL. Trimming pared 0 bases from V and 2 bases from J, leaving 18 bases between. This CDR3 is built from 18 residues. CDR3 DNA sequence: TGCGCCAGCAGCCAAGACCCGTGGAGGGGATTAACCACAGATACGCAGTATTTT. Protein product: CASSQDPWRGLTTDTQYF.

The rearrangement uses TRBV29-1 and TRBJ1-1, with D unclear. V lost 2 bases and J 6 bases, leaving 19 bases between the germline ends. Germline assignment: CDR1 SQVTM and CDR2 ANQGSEA. This CDR3 is built from 15 residues. The CDR3 sequence: CSVETIRVPPPEAFF. The CDR3, as DNA: TGCAGCGTTGAAACTATTAGGGTACCCCCCCCTGAAGCTTTCTTT.

This clone was picked up one time. The rearrangement links TRBV7-2 to TRBJ1-1; tentatively, D is TRBD1 (6 bases). The CDR3 sequence is 13 residues long. CDR1 and CDR2 (germline): SGHTA, FQGNSA. V lost 5 bases, J lost 5 bases, and 12 bases lay in between. CDR3 sequence reads: CASSILTGTEAFF. The CDR3 coding sequence is TGTGCCAGCAGCATTTTGACAGGTACTGAAGCTTTCTTT.

V gene TRBV27 combines with J gene TRBJ2-1; D ambiguous. Looked up from germline, CDR1 is MNHEY and CDR2 is SMNVEV (reference sequence). The V end was cut by 2 bases, the J end by 0 bases, with 8 bases between. The CDR3 has 15 amino acids. The DNA for the CDR3 is TGTGCCAGCAGTTTACAGGACCTCTCCTACAATGAGCAGTTCTTC. It specifies CASSLQDLSYNEQFF.

For this clone: The limits of the CDR3 on the DNA are not certain, so only TCRdb's listed CDR3 is given. The CDR3 loop is CASILAGGTGELFF. The chain recombines TRBV19 with TRBJ2-2; the table names TRBD1, a call not compared with the DNA. With termini counted, the CDR3 has 14 amino acids. CDR1 and CDR2 (germline): LNHDA, SQIVND (reference sequence).

The chain has TRBV7-9 and TRBJ2-1; D unresolved. The CDR3 sequence is 12 residues long. V lost 5 bases to trimming and J lost 9 bases, with 11 bases between them. CDR1 and CDR2 (germline): SEHNR, FQNEAQ (reference sequence). The CDR3 region is CASSPASGEQFF. In DNA, the CDR3 is TGTGCCAGCAGCCCCGCGAGTGGTGAGCAGTTCTTC.

V gene TRBV13 combines with J gene TRBJ2-7; D unclear. Trimming cost V 4 bases and J 5 bases, with 12 bases left between them. This CDR3 contains 13 residues. CDR1 and CDR2 (germline): PRHDT, FYEKMQ (reference sequence). CDR3 region: CASSSEVVNEQYF. The CDR3 bases are TGTGCCAGCAGCTCAGAAGTCGTAAACGAGCAGTACTTC.

Points on this clone: Other DNA variants within this sample encode the same CDR3. This chain joins TRBV19 and TRBJ2-7, with D unclear. V gave up 3 bases and J gave up 2 bases, with 11 bases separating them. Germline loops: CDR1 LNHDA, CDR2 SQIVND (reference sequence). The CDR3 is 14 residues long. As DNA, the CDR3 is TGTGCCAGTAGTATTGGGCTAGGAGCCTACGAGCAGTACTTC. Its protein product is CASSIGLGAYEQYF. The whole variable domain, filled in from reference TRBV19 and TRBJ2-7, reads DGGITQSPKYLFRKEGQNVTLSCEQNLNHDAMYWYRQDPGQGLRLIYYSQIVNDFQKGDIAEGYSVSREKKESFPLTVTSAQKNPTAFYLCASSIGLGAYEQYFGPGTRLTVT.

The chain carries TRBV5-6 and TRBJ2-7, with 9 positions matching TRBD1. This CDR3 has 14 residues. Per germline, CDR1 SGHDT and CDR2 YYEEEE. After removal of 6 bases from V and 3 bases from J, the junction contained 7 bases not matched to a gene. The CDR3 spells CASNVGTGFYEQYF. CDR3 DNA: TGTGCCAGCAACGTCGGGACAGGGTTCTACGAGCAGTACTTC. Variable domain in full (rest from reference TRBV5-6 and TRBJ2-7): DAGVTQSPTHLIKTRGQQVTLRCSPKSGHDTVSWYQQALGQGPQFIFQYYEEEERQRGNFPDRFSGHQFPNYSSELNVNALLLGDSALYLCASNVGTGFYEQYFGPGTRLTVT.

The chain recombines TRBV6-6 with TRBJ2-7; D gene uncertain. The V end lost 5 bases, the J end lost 3 bases, and 8 bases lay between the germline ends. Germline lookup yields CDR1 MNHNY and CDR2 SVGAGI (reference sequence). The CDR3 consists of 12 residues. This CDR3 is CASSNIRYEQYF. The CDR3, as DNA: TGTGCCAGCAGTAACATACGCTACGAGCAGTACTTC.

A word on this clone: Other nucleotide sequences from this sample produce the same CDR3. This sequence joins TRBV5-4 and TRBJ2-7; the D gene is possibly TRBD1 (6 bases). CDR3 length equals 13 residues. Germline assignment: CDR1 SGHNT and CDR2 YYREEE (reference sequence). V lost 0 bases, J lost 3 bases, and 7 bases lay in between. This chain's CDR3 is CASSLGTDYEQYF. The CDR3 DNA follows: TGTGCCAGCAGCTTGGGGACAGACTACGAGCAGTACTTC.

The V and J genes are TRBV28 and TRBJ2-5; D gene ambiguous. CDR1 and CDR2 (germline): MDHEN, SYDVKM. There are 9 residues in the CDR3. Trimming removed 8 bases from V and 5 bases from J, with 3 bases in between. The CDR3 region has the DNA TGTGCCAGCGGGGAGACCCAGTACTTC. Translating gives CASGETQYF.

The CDR3 region has the DNA TGTGCCAGCAGTTTAAGGTTTGGGCCCGGGGTTGAAAAACTGTTTTTT. This sequence encodes CASSLRFGPGVEKLFF. The chain has TRBV28 and TRBJ1-4, with D unclear. The CDR3 sequence is 16 residues long. Germline V CDR1 and CDR2: MDHEN, SYDVKM. Trimming removed 2 bases from V and 7 bases from J, with 17 bases in between.

J is TRBJ2-7 and V is TRBV15; TRBD2 matches at 7 bases. The germline V gene has CDR1 LNHNV and CDR2 YYDKDF (reference sequence). J lost 0 bases, V lost 0 bases, and 2 bases had no gene match. The CDR3 consists of 15 residues. Written as DNA, the CDR3 is TGTGCCACCAGCAGAGAACTAGCGAACTCCTACGAGCAGTACTTC. Translated, it gives CATSRELANSYEQYF. The entire variable domain, with the rest obtained from reference TRBV15 and TRBJ2-7, is as follows: DAMVIQNPRYQVTQFGKPVTLSCSQTLNHNVMYWYQQKSSQAPKLLFHYYDKDFNNEADTPDNFQSRRPNTSFCFLDIRSPGLGDTAMYLCATSRELANSYEQYFGPGTRLTVT.

V and J are TRBV27 and TRBJ2-2; possibly TRBD1 for D (5 bases). This CDR3 is built from 14 residues. V lost 6 bases to trimming and J lost 2 bases, with 10 bases between them. Germline assignment: CDR1 MNHEY and CDR2 SMNVEV (reference sequence). The CDR3 DNA sequence: TGTGCCAGCAGCCCAGGGATTAACACCGGGGAGCTGTTTTTT. Translated: CASSPGINTGELFF.

The chain is built from TRBV5-4 and TRBJ2-6; no definite D call. The V gene's germline CDR1 is SGHNT and CDR2 YYREEE (reference sequence). The ends were cut back, 0 bases at V and 4 bases at J, with 11 bases in the middle. This CDR3 region has 16 residues. CDR3 coding DNA: TGTGCCAGCAGCTTGGAACCCTCCTCCGGGGCCAACGTCCTGACTTTC. Its protein is CASSLEPSSGANVLTF.

The rearrangement joins TRBV15 to TRBJ2-1; 9 bases map to TRBD1. The CDR3 covers 16 residues. V was clipped by 1 base and J by 4 bases; unmatched bases: 5. CDR1 and CDR2 from the germline V gene are LNHNV and YYDKDF (reference sequence). In DNA, the CDR3 is TGTGCCACCAGCAGAGCCCGGACAGGGGTTTACAATGAGCAGTTCTTC. Amino acid sequence: CATSRARTGVYNEQFF.

The V call is TRBV11-2, the J call TRBJ2-1; D gene ambiguous. Germline V lookup: CDR1 SGHAT, CDR2 FQNNGV. The V and J ends lost 7 bases and 5 bases respectively, with 12 bases between them. The CDR3 consists of 13 residues. This chain's CDR3 is CASTRTDNNEQFF. For the CDR3, the DNA is TGTGCCAGCACACGGACCGATAACAATGAGCAGTTCTTC.

The V call is TRBV11-2, the J call TRBJ2-5; D is possibly TRBD1 or TRBD2 (5 bases each). Trimming removed 3 bases from V and 1 base from J, with 12 bases in between. Germline V gene lookup returns CDR1 SGHAT and CDR2 FQNNGV. The CDR3 length is 15 residues. The CDR3 reads CASSFTGGPQETQYF. CDR3 nucleotide sequence: TGTGCCAGCAGCTTTACAGGAGGACCCCAAGAGACCCAGTACTTC. Filled out from reference TRBV11-2 and TRBJ2-5, the complete variable domain reads EAGVAQSPRYKIIEKRQSVAFWCNPISGHATLYWYQQILGQGPKLLIQFQNNGVVDDSQLPKDRFSAERLKGVDSTLKIQPAKLEDSAVYLCASSFTGGPQETQYFGPGTRLLVL.

The chain employs TRBV4-1 and TRBJ2-1; no clear D gene. CDR1 and CDR2 from the germline V gene are MGHRA and YSYEKL. The CDR3 contains 14 residues. V lost 4 bases and J 10 bases, leaving 17 bases between the germline ends. For the CDR3, the DNA is TGCGCCAGCAGCCCCTATATAGCTCCTCAAGAGCAGTTCTTC. Protein product: CASSPYIAPQEQFF.

This chain uses TRBV7-9 with TRBJ2-3, with 8 nucleotides matching TRBD2. The V and J ends lost 6 bases and 7 bases, in that order; junction bases with no gene match: 9. CDR1 and CDR2 (germline): SEHNR, FQNEAQ (reference sequence). The CDR3 loop spans 14 amino acids. DNA for the CDR3: TGTGCCAGCAGGACCGGGACTAGTATCCATACGCAGTATTTT. This encodes CASRTGTSIHTQYF.

Comment on this clone: The sample carries other DNA sequences with the same CDR3. The chain has TRBV4-1 and TRBJ2-2; no clear D. With 1 base removed from V and 5 bases from J, the gap between germline ends came to 2 bases. The CDR3 consists of 12 residues. Germline values: CDR1 MGHRA, CDR2 YSYEKL. The CDR3: CASSQGTGELFF. The CDR3 coding sequence is TGCGCCAGCAGCCAAGGTACCGGGGAGCTGTTTTTT.

The chain couples TRBV7-9 to TRBJ2-2; tentative D call: TRBD2 (6 bases). Germline CDR1 is SEHNR and CDR2 is FQNEAQ (reference sequence). CDR3 length equals 18 residues. V dropped 5 bases and J dropped 0 bases, with 19 bases sitting between them. The CDR3 nucleotides are TGTGCCAGCAGCCACTCCCCAATAGCGGTTACGAACACCGGGGAGCTGTTTTTT. This encodes CASSHSPIAVTNTGELFF.

V and J are TRBV25-1 and TRBJ2-7, with no clear D. The germline gives CDR1 MGHDK, CDR2 SYGVNS. V was clipped by 1 base and J by 3 bases, with 7 bases between them. The length of the CDR3 is 13 residues. The chain's CDR3 is CASSEWQNYEQYF. For the CDR3, the DNA is TGTGCCAGCAGTGAATGGCAAAACTACGAGCAGTACTTC.

The chain carries TRBV5-1 and TRBJ2-7, with D hard to call. V gave up 5 bases and J gave up 3 bases, with 12 bases separating them. There are 13 residues in the CDR3. The germline CDR1 and CDR2 sequences are SGHRS and YFSETQ. The CDR3 DNA is TGCGCCAGCAGTTTGCATGTGGGCTACGAGCAGTACTTC. Amino acid sequence: CASSLHVGYEQYF.

The chain carries TRBV6-1 and TRBJ2-3; D is unresolved. The CDR3 has 15 amino acids. Trimming took off 9 bases at V and 0 bases at J, with 16 bases between the two ends. Germline CDR1 and CDR2: MNHNS and SASEGT. CDR3 residues: CASPPLVTSTDTQYF. The CDR3 DNA follows: TGTGCCAGTCCTCCACTGGTAACTAGCACAGATACGCAGTATTTT.